These 8 T cell receptor beta chains were all obtained from the same sample, sequenced in a study of T cell responses to AZD1222 COVID-19 vaccine. Profiling relied on immunoSEQ multiplex PCR, and the TCRdb table lists in-frame clones only, not all of them. The table lists some 120,000 clones, 87% of them singletons, with approximately 1.5% in the top ten. The sample in question was peripheral blood, obtained on day 0 of AZD1222 vaccination. The receptors here all came from an adult in good health.

The sample holds one count of this clone. V usage is TRBV9 and J usage is TRBJ1-2; 8 bases are shared with TRBD1. The germline V gene has CDR1 SGDLS and CDR2 YYNGEE. V trimming: 0 bases; J trimming: 3 bases; junction bases outside the gene matches: 10. There are 17 residues in the CDR3. The CDR3 reads CASSVGTTGETHYGYTF. The CDR3 DNA follows: TGTGCCAGCAGCGTAGGCACGACAGGGGAGACCCACTATGGCTACACCTTC.

As for this clone: Other DNA sequences in this sample translate to the same CDR3. V is TRBV7-9 and J is TRBJ2-5, with 14 bases identical to TRBD2. The CDR3 runs to 15 residues. The junction had 3 bases not matched to a gene; V was cut back by 4 bases and J by 5 bases. Germline CDR1 is SEHNR and CDR2 is FQNEAQ (reference sequence). CDR3 DNA sequence: TGTGCCAGCAGCTGGGGGACTAGCGGGGGTGAGACCCAGTACTTC. Protein product: CASSWGTSGGETQYF.

The chain joins TRBV28 to TRBJ2-1, with D perhaps matching TRBD1 (6 bases). V lost 4 bases, J lost 5 bases, and 15 bases lay in between. The CDR3 consists of 15 residues. The germline CDR1 and CDR2 sequences are MDHEN and SYDVKM. CDR3 nucleotide sequence: TGTGCCAGCAGTTCGGGACATTCGAACAACAATGAGCAGTTCTTC. This gives the protein CASSSGHSNNNEQFF.

The chain joins TRBV4-2 to TRBJ2-7, with D perhaps matching TRBD1 (6 bases). Germline CDR1 is LGHNA and CDR2 is YNFKEQ. V dropped 2 bases and J dropped 3 bases, with 14 bases sitting between them. CDR3 length equals 15 residues. This CDR3 reads CASSQFTGPRYEQYF. Written as DNA, the CDR3 is TGTGCCAGCAGCCAATTCACAGGGCCCCGCTACGAGCAGTACTTC.

J is TRBJ1-1 and V is TRBV30, with TRBD1 matching over 8 bases. Germline loops: CDR1 GTSNPN, CDR2 SVGIG (reference sequence). CDR3 length equals 15 residues. With V trimmed by 4 bases and J by 5 bases, 12 bases remained unmatched. CDR3 nucleotide sequence: TGTGCCTGGAACGGACAGGGAAAAGGGGGAACTGAAGCTTTCTTT. Protein product: CAWNGQGKGGTEAFF.

As concerns this clone: An end of the junction differs from the germline gene, which may be a read error. The V gene is TRBV5-4, the J gene TRBJ1-3, with D unclear. Germline values: CDR1 SGHNT, CDR2 YYREEE (reference sequence). CDR3 length: 16 residues. In DNA form, the CDR3 reads TGTGCCAGCAGTTTGGGAGGGCAGAACTCTGGAAACACCATATATTTT. Its translation: CASSLGGQNSGNTIYF.

V is TRBV6-5 and J is TRBJ2-6, with D unclear. V lost 6 bases and J lost 5, with 5 bases in between. CDR3 length: 12 residues. From germline, CDR1 is MNHEY and CDR2 SVGAGI. The CDR3 loop is CASSLWANVLTF. The CDR3 DNA sequence: TGTGCCAGCAGCCTATGGGCCAACGTCCTGACTTTC.

In this sample, this clone turned up once. The V and J genes are TRBV10-3 and TRBJ2-7, with 10 bases matching TRBD2. The junction had 7 bases not matched to a gene; V was cut back by 3 bases and J by 2 bases. The CDR3 length is 16 residues. The germline V gene encodes CDR1 ENHRY and CDR2 SYGVKD. The CDR3 here is CAISDFTSGATYEQYF. Written as DNA, the CDR3 is TGTGCCATCAGTGATTTTACTAGCGGGGCCACCTACGAGCAGTACTTC.